The sequence of this T cell receptor (beta chain) was determined in a study of T-cell reconstitution after alpha-beta-depleted transplantation in children. In this sample, this clonotype turned up many times. Its target is unknown. Preparation of the TCRbeta library was carried out with unique molecular identifiers. MiXCR, applied by TCRdb to the PCR reads, yields one record per CDR3 protein. The repertoire holds roughly 200,000 distinct CDR3 sequences, with approximately 8.4% as singletons. Study-level results: Expanded graft clones, several hundred of them, were reportedly the source of alpha-beta T cells about two months after transplant. There were some patients whose high TCRbeta diversity at day 60 came from surviving recipient T cells and thymic progenitors.

The clonotype originates from a male patient between 2 and 15 years old who had a stem cell transplant for acute myeloid leukemia, so the T cells may come from the graft donor. Source: PBMCs, mostly from graft donor cells, taken 360 days after TCRalphabeta/CD19-depleted stem cell transplant.

The CDR3 nucleotides are TGCAGTGCTACGACAGACTACGGAAACACCATATATTTT. Translation gives CSATTDYGNTIYF. This chain uses TRBV20-1 with TRBJ1-3, with D perhaps TRBD1 (5 bases). V dropped 4 bases and J dropped 4 bases, with 11 bases sitting between them. The germline V gene encodes CDR1 DFQATT and CDR2 SNEGSKA (reference sequence). The CDR3 sequence is 13 residues long.